Shown below are 17 T cell receptor beta chains from a single sample sequenced in a study of T cells after yellow fever vaccination. TCRdb ran MiXCR on the 5' RACE reads and lists one entry per CDR3 protein. There are some 390,000 distinct CDR3 sequences in the sample; roughly a sixth occur only once, and roughly a sixth lies in the top ten. Here the sequenced sample was PBMCs, taken before the yellow fever booster vaccination. Every receptor here comes from a man between 18 and 35 years old who received the YFV17D yellow fever vaccine.

This clonotype was seen at least ten times. This chain uses TRBV20-1 with TRBJ1-2; D is perhaps TRBD1 (5 bases). The ends were cut back, 3 bases at V and 1 base at J, with 6 bases in the middle. The germline CDR1 and CDR2 sequences are DFQATT and SNEGSKA (reference sequence). The CDR3 covers 12 residues. The CDR3 DNA reads TGCAGTGCTAGGGACAATAACTATGGCTACACCTTC. This gives the protein CSARDNNYGYTF.

The rearrangement links TRBV7-9 to TRBJ1-1; D is unresolved. Germline CDR1 reads SEHNR; CDR2 reads FQNEAQ (reference sequence). Trimming took off 5 bases at V and 5 bases at J, with 12 bases between the two ends. The CDR3 loop spans 13 amino acids. CDR3 nucleotide sequence: TGTGCCAGCAGCAAAAATTCGGGTACTGAAGCTTTCTTT. This gives the protein CASSKNSGTEAFF.

The table lists this clonotype with a few counts. The chain is built from TRBV6-5 and TRBJ2-3; no clear D. Germline CDR1 and CDR2: MNHEY and SVGAGI. The CDR3 spans 12 residues. The V and J ends lost 6 bases and 3 bases respectively, with 7 bases between them. The CDR3 nucleotides are TGTGCCAGCAGCCATAGTACAGATACGCAGTATTTT. Amino acids: CASSHSTDTQYF.

There are a few counts of this clonotype. The chain uses TRBV5-6 and TRBJ2-4, with TRBD1 as a possible D gene (5 bases). The ends were cut back, 4 bases at V and 2 bases at J, with 13 bases in the middle. CDR1 is SGHDT, CDR2 YYEEEE, per germline. The CDR3 is 15 amino acids. The CDR3 DNA reads TGTGCCAGCAGCGACTCCAGGGTTTCCAAAAACATTCAGTACTTC. Its translation: CASSDSRVSKNIQYF.

J is TRBJ2-7 and V is TRBV25-1, with 8 bases fitting TRBD1. Germline V gene sequence: CDR1 MGHDK, CDR2 SYGVNS. The CDR3 runs 15 residues. The V and J ends lost 5 bases and 2 bases, in that order; junction bases with no gene match: 8. The CDR3 sequence: CASSSTGGGPYEQYV. CDR3 DNA: TGTGCCAGCAGTAGTACAGGGGGAGGCCCCTACGAGCAGTACGTC.

The rearrangement uses TRBV4-1 and TRBJ2-2; 9 nucleotides agree with TRBD1. This CDR3 region has 16 residues. Germline V gene lookup returns CDR1 MGHRA and CDR2 YSYEKL. The V and J ends lost 3 bases and 4 bases, in that order; junction bases with no gene match: 6. The DNA for the CDR3 is TGCGCCAGCAGCCATCGACAGGGGGGGATCACCGGGGAGCTGTTTTTT. It yields the protein CASSHRQGGITGELFF.

This clonotype was picked up a small number of times. The rearrangement joins TRBV6-1 to TRBJ2-7, with 11 bases that match TRBD1. The trim removed 4 bases at V and 5 bases at J, leaving 10 bases unmatched. Per germline, CDR1 MNHNS and CDR2 SASEGT. This CDR3 has 16 amino acids. The CDR3 protein is CASSGRDRGTLHEQYV. In nucleotides, the CDR3 is TGTGCCAGCAGTGGGCGGGACAGGGGGACGTTACACGAGCAGTACGTC.

This rearrangement joins TRBV10-3 to TRBJ1-2, with D possibly matching TRBD1 (6 bases). The V end was cut by 7 bases, the J end by 5 bases, with 14 bases between. Germline V CDR1 and CDR2: ENHRY, SYGVKD. The length of the CDR3 is 13 residues. The CDR3 DNA sequence: TGTGCCATCACCACGGACAGAAGATATGGCTACACCTTC. Translation: CAITTDRRYGYTF.

This sequence joins TRBV7-2 and TRBJ1-1; D remains unclear. V dropped 3 bases and J dropped 5 bases, with 10 bases sitting between them. CDR1 is SGHTA and CDR2 is FQGNSA in the germline V gene. The CDR3 sequence is 13 residues long. The CDR3 coding sequence is TGTGCCAGCAGCTTCGCACCGTTGACTGAAGCTTTCTTT. This encodes CASSFAPLTEAFF.

The J gene is TRBJ1-2, the V gene TRBV15; D remains unclear. The germline CDR1 and CDR2 sequences are LNHNV and YYDKDF (reference sequence). The CDR3 has 15 residues. Deletions cut 0 bases from V and 1 base from J, with 9 bases between. The CDR3 DNA reads TGTGCCACCAGCAGAGATCAGAGCAGTAACTATGGCTACACCTTC. Protein sequence: CATSRDQSSNYGYTF.

This clonotype occurred a few times. The chain is built from TRBV5-6 and TRBJ1-2; D gene unclear. Trimming took off 5 bases at V and 3 bases at J, with 23 bases between the two ends. Germline-derived CDR1 and CDR2 are SGHDT and YYEEEE. The CDR3 length is 17 residues. CDR3 sequence (DNA): TGTGCCAGCAGGAATACAGTAGCGGACTCGCCAGACTATGGCTACACCTTC. Residues: CASRNTVADSPDYGYTF.

This chain joins TRBV27 and TRBJ2-5; TRBD1 matches 7 bases. With V trimmed by 7 bases and J by 4 bases, 6 bases remained unmatched. The germline gives CDR1 MNHEY, CDR2 SMNVEV (reference sequence). This CDR3 is 13 amino acids long. This CDR3 reads CASTLTGIETQYF. DNA of the CDR3: TGTGCCAGCACCCTGACAGGGATAGAGACCCAGTACTTC.

The chain is built from TRBV6-2 or TRBV6-3 and TRBJ2-7; 8 bases match TRBD2. The J segment lost 3 bases and the V segment lost 10 bases, leaving 2 bases of the junction unmatched. The germline gives CDR1 MNHEY, CDR2 SVGEGT. This CDR3 is built from 11 residues. CDR3 DNA: TGTGCCACCGGGACTAGCTACGAGCAGTACTTC. It encodes CATGTSYEQYF.

A remark on this clonotype: Sequence at one end of the junction differs from germline and may be a read error. This sequence joins TRBV20-1 and TRBJ2-5; D is tentatively TRBD1 or TRBD2 (6 bases each). Germline CDR1 and CDR2: DFQATT and SNEGSKA (reference sequence). CDR3 length equals 14 residues. The DNA of the CDR3 is TGCAGTGCTAGAGATCGAGGGGGGCCAGAGACCGAGTACTTC. Its protein product is CSARDRGGPETEYF.

The chain is built from TRBV29-1 and TRBJ2-2; D is ambiguous. The CDR3 spans 13 residues. V lost 4 bases and J lost 7, with 13 bases in between. CDR1 and CDR2 (germline): SQVTM, ANQGSEA. For the CDR3, the DNA is TGCAGCGTTGTTCTGGCCCCTGGCGGGGAGCTGTTTTTT. Its translation: CSVVLAPGGELFF.

The rearrangement uses TRBV29-1 and TRBJ2-2; 10 bases are shared with TRBD2. The junction had 10 bases not matched to a gene; V was cut back by 6 bases and J by 6 bases. The CDR3 has 15 residues. Germline CDR1 is SQVTM and CDR2 is ANQGSEA. CDR3 loop: CSVPRSGGSSGELFF. CDR3 DNA sequence: TGCAGCGTCCCACGTAGCGGGGGGTCGTCCGGGGAGCTGTTTTTT.

The rearrangement links TRBV7-2 to TRBJ1-2, with D maybe TRBD1 (6 bases). Germline CDR1 reads SGHTA; CDR2 reads FQGNSA. The length of the CDR3 is 17 residues. With 0 bases removed from V and 2 bases from J, the gap between germline ends came to 16 bases. The CDR3 bases are TGTGCCAGCAGCTTAGCCTCCCACGGAGGGGGAAACTATGGCTACACCTTC. This gives the protein CASSLASHGGGNYGYTF. Using reference TRBV7-2 and TRBJ1-2 for the parts outside the CDR3, the full variable domain is GAGVSQSPSNKVTEKGKDVELRCDPISGHTALYWYRQSLGQGLEFLIYFQGNSAPDKSGLPSDRFSAERTGGSVSTLTIQRTQQEDSAVYLCASSLASHGGGNYGYTFGSGTRLTVV.